What follows describes a single T cell receptor beta chain. Its specificity is unknown. This sample was included in a study of T cell responses to AZD1222 COVID-19 vaccine. About the research overall: Investigators merged groups given second doses at roughly 4 or roughly 12 weeks. Points from the study as a whole: Compared with day 0, the breadth and depth of the Spike-specific TCR repertoire rose significantly after two doses of AZD1222. Baseline seropositivity occurred in only a handful of AZD1222 recipients.

Data came from immunoSEQ multiplex PCR; TCRdb stores just in-frame clones and leaves some out. The sample yields more than 75,000 clones, approximately 87% seen once. The CDR3 has 13 amino acids. The V segment lost 6 bases and the J segment 5 bases; nucleotides outside the gene matches: 4. CDR1 MNHEY and CDR2 SVGAGI come from the germline V gene. Sequencing used peripheral blood, obtained on day 0 of AZD1222 vaccination. The chain carries TRBV6-5 and TRBJ2-1, with 7 positions matching TRBD1. The origin of this receptor is an adult in good health. The chain's CDR3 is CASRRDSDNEQFF. In DNA form, the CDR3 reads TGTGCCAGCAGAAGGGACAGCGACAATGAGCAGTTCTTC.